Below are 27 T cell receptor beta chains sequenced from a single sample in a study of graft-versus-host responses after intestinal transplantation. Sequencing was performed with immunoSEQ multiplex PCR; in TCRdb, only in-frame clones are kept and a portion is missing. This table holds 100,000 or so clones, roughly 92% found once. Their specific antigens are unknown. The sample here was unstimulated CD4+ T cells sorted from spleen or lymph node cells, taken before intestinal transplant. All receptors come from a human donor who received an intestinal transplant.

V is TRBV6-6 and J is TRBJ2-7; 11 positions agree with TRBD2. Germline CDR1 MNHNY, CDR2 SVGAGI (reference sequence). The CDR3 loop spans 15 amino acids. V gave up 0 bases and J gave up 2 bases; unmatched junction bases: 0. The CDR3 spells CASSYSTSGAYEQYF. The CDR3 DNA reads TGTGCCAGCAGTTACTCGACTAGCGGGGCCTACGAGCAGTACTTC.

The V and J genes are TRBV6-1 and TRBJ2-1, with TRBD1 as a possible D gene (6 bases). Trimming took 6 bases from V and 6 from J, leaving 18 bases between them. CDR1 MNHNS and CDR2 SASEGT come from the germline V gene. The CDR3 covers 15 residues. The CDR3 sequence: CASRPLGALINEQFF. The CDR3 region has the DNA TGTGCCAGCAGACCTTTGGGGGCCCTCATCAATGAGCAGTTCTTC.

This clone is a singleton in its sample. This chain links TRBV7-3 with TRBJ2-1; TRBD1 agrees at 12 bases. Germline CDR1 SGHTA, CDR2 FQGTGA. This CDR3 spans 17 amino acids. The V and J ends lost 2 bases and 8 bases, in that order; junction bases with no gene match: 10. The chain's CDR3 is CASSLLGGTGGRDEQFF. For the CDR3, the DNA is TGTGCCAGCAGCTTATTGGGTGGGACAGGGGGCCGCGATGAGCAGTTCTTC.

The CDR3 loop is CASRRGPTYEQYF. CDR3 DNA sequence: TGTGCCAGCAGGCGGGGGCCTACGTACGAGCAGTACTTC. This rearrangement joins TRBV2 to TRBJ2-7; possibly TRBD2 for D (7 bases). Per germline, CDR1 SNHLY and CDR2 FYNNEI. The length of the CDR3 is 13 residues. The germline V and J ends were trimmed by 6 bases and 4 bases, with 13 bases remaining between them.

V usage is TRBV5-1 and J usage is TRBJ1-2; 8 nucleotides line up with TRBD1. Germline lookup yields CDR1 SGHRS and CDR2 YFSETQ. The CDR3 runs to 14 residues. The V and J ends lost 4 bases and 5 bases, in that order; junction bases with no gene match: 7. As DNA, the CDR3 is TGCGCCAGCAGCATAGGACAGGGAGGATATGGCTACACCTTC. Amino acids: CASSIGQGGYGYTF.

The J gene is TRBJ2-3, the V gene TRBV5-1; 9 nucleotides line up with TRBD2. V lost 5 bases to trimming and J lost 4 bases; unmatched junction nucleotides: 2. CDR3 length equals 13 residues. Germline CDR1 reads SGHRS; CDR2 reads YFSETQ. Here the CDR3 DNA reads TGCGCCAGCAGGACTAGCGGAGCAGATACGCAGTATTTT. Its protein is CASRTSGADTQYF.

The CDR3, as DNA: TGTGCCAGCAGTCGATACAGGGATACGCAGTATTTT. It encodes CASSRYRDTQYF. This chain links TRBV6-1 with TRBJ2-3; maybe TRBD1 (5 bases). This CDR3 has 12 amino acids. The V end was cut by 5 bases, the J end by 6 bases, with 9 bases between. Germline values: CDR1 MNHNS, CDR2 SASEGT.

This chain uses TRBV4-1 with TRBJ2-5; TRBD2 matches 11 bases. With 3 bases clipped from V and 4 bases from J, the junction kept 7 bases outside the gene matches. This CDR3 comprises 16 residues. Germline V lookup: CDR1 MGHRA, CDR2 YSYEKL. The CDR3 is CASSQGLADGRETQYF. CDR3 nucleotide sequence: TGCGCCAGCAGCCAGGGACTAGCGGACGGGAGAGAGACCCAGTACTTC.

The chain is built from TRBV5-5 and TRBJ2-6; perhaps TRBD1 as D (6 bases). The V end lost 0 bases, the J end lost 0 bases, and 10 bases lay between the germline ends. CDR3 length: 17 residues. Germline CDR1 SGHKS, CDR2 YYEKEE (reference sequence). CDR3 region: CASSLAGQSSGANVLTF. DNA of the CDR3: TGTGCCAGCAGCTTGGCGGGACAAAGCTCTGGGGCCAACGTCCTGACTTTC.

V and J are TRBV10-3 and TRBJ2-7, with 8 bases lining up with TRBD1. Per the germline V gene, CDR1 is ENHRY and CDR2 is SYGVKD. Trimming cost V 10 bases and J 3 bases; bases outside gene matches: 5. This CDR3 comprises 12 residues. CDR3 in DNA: TGTGCCACGTTGGACAGGGTCTACGAGCAGTACTTC. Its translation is CATLDRVYEQYF.

DNA for the CDR3: TGTGCCAGCAGCTCCCAGGGGGGCGTTGGTGAGCAGTTCTTC. Protein product: CASSSQGGVGEQFF. The chain couples TRBV7-9 to TRBJ2-1, with D maybe TRBD1 (7 bases). The CDR3 contains 14 residues. Germline V CDR1 and CDR2: SEHNR, FQNEAQ (reference sequence). Deletions cut 4 bases from V and 9 bases from J, with 16 bases between.

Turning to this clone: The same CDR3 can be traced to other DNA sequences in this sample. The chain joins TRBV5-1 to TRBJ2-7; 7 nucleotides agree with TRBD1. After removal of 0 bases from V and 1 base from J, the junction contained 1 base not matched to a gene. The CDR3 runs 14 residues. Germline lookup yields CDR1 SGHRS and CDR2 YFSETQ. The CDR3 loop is CASSLGQGSYEQYF. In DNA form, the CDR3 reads TGCGCCAGCAGCTTGGGACAGGGATCCTACGAGCAGTACTTC. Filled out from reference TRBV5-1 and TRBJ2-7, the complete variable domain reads KAGVTQTPRYLIKTRGQQVTLSCSPISGHRSVSWYQQTPGQGLQFLFEYFSETQRNKGNFPGRFSGRQFSNSRSEMNVSTLELGDSALYLCASSLGQGSYEQYFGPGTRLTVT.

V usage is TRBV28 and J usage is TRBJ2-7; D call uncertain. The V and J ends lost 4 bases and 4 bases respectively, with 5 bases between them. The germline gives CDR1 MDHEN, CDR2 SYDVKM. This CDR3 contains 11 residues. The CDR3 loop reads CASSWRYEQYF. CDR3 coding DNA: TGTGCCAGCAGTTGGCGGTACGAGCAGTACTTC.

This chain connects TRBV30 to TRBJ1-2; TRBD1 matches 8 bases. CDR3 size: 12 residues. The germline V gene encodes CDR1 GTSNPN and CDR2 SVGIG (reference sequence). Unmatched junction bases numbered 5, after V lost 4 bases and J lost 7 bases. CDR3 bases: TGTGCCTGGACAACAGGGGGGTTTGGCTACACCTTC. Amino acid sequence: CAWTTGGFGYTF.

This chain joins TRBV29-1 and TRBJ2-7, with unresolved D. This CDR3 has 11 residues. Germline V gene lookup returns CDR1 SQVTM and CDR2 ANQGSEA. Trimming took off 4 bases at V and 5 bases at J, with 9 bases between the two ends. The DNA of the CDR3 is TGCAGCGTTGGGCTCGCCGACGAGCAGTACTTC. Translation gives CSVGLADEQYF.

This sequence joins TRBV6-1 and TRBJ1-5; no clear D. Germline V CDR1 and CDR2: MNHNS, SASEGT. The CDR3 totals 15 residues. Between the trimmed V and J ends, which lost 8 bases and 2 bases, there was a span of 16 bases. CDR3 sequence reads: CASLPWRRGNQPQHF. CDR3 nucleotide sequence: TGTGCCAGCCTCCCCTGGCGTCGGGGCAATCAGCCCCAGCATTTT.

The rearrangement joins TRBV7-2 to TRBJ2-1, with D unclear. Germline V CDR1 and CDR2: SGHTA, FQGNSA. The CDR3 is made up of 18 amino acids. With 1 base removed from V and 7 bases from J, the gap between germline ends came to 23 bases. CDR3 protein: CASSLVFVDTRSRNEQFF. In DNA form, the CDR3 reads TGTGCCAGCAGCTTAGTGTTTGTTGATACCAGGTCCCGGAATGAGCAGTTCTTC.

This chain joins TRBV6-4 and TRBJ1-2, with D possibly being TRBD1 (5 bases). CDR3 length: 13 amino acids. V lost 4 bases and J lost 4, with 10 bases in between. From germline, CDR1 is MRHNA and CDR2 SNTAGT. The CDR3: CASSAGGSYGYTF. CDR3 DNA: TGTGCCAGCAGTGCGGGGGGGAGCTATGGCTACACCTTC.

CDR3 sequence: CASIEAGFYSNQPQHF. The CDR3 DNA is TGTGCCAGTATTGAGGCAGGGTTCTATAGCAATCAGCCCCAGCATTTT. The chain couples TRBV19 to TRBJ1-5; D possibly corresponds to TRBD1 (5 bases). Germline V CDR1 and CDR2: LNHDA, SQIVND (reference sequence). V was cut by 7 bases and J by 0 bases, with 16 bases left in between. This CDR3 region has 16 residues.

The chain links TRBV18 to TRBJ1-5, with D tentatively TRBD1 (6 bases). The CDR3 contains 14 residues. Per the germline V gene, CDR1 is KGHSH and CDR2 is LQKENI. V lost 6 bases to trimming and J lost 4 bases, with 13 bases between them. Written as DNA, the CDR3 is TGTGCCAGCTCGTCCGACAGGATAAATCAGCCCCAGCATTTT. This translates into CASSSDRINQPQHF.

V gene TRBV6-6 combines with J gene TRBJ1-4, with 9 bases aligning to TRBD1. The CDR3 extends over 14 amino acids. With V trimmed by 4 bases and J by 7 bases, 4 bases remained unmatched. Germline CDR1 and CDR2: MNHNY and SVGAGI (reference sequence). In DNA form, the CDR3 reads TGTGCCAGCAGTTCTGACAGGGGGAGTGAAAAACTGTTTTTT. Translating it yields CASSSDRGSEKLFF.

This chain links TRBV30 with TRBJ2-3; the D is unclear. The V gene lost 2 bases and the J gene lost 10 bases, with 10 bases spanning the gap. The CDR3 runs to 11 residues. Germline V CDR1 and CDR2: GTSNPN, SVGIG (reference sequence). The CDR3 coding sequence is TGTGCCTGGAGTAATGCAGAGGCGCAGTATTTT. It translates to CAWSNAEAQYF. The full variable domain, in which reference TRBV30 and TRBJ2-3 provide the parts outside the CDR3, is SQTIHQWPATLVQPVGSPLSLECTVEGTSNPNLYWYRQAAGRGLQLLFYSVGIGQISSEVPQNLSASRPQDRQFILSSKKLLLSDSGFYLCAWSNAEAQYFGPGTRLTVL.

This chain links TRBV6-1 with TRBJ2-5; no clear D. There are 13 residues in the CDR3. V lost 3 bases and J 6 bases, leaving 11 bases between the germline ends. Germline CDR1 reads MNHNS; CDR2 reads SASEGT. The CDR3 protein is CASSDTRIKTQYF. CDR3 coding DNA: TGTGCCAGCAGTGATACCAGGATAAAGACCCAGTACTTC.

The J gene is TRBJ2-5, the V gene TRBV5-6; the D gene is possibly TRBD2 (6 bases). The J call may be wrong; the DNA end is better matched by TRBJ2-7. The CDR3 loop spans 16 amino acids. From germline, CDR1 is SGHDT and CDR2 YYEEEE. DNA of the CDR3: TGTGCCAGCAGCTTATGGAGGGCCGGATCTTGGTACGAGCAGTACTTC. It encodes CASSLWRAGSWYEQYF.

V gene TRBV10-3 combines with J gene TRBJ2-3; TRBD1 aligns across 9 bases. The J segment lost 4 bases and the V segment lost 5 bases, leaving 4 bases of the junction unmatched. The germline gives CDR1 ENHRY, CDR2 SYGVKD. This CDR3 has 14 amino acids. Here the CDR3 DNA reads TGTGCCATCAGTAAGGGACAGGGAGCAGATACGCAGTATTTT. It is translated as CAISKGQGADTQYF.

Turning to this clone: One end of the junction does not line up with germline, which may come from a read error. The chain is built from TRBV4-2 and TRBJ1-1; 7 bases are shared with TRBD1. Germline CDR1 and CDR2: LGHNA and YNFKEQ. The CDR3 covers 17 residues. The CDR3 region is CANSPQGGTKMNTEAFF. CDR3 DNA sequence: TGTGCCAACAGCCCCCAGGGGGGTACTAAGATGAACACTGAAGCTTTCTTT.

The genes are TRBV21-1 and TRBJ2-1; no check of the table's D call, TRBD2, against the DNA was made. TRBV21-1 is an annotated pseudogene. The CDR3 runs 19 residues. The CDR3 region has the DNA TGTGCCAGCAGCAAAAGTAGGACCGGAGTGGGACTAGATGACAATGAGCAGTTCTTC. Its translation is CASSKSRTGVGLDDNEQFF.